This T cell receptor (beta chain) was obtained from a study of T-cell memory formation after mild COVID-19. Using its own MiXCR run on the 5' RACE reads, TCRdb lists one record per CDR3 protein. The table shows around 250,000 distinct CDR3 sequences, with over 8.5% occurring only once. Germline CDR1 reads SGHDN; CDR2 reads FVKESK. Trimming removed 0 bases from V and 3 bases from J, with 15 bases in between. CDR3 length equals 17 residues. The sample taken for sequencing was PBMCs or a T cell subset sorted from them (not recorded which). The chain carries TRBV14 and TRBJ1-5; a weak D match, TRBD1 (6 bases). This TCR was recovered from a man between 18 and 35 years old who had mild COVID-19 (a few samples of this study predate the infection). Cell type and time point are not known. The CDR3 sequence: CASSQDSAGHLNQPQHF. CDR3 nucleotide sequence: TGTGCCAGCAGCCAAGATTCAGCGGGACACCTCAATCAGCCCCAGCATTTT.